One and the same sample provided the 30 T cell receptor beta chains below, sequenced in a study of response to subunit inactivated influenza vaccine. TCRdb independently ran MiXCR on the RT-PCR reads; one entry per CDR3 protein. The repertoire holds 150,000 to 200,000 distinct CDR3 sequences, with nearly 9.5% as singletons. The sample here was non-naive T cells sorted from PBMCs, taken on the day of vaccination. These receptors originate from a middle-aged man who received an inactivated influenza vaccine.

The chain is built from TRBV5-1 and TRBJ2-6; D is ambiguous. Germline CDR1 and CDR2: SGHRS and YFSETQ. Trimming pared 3 bases from V and 2 bases from J, leaving 6 bases between. The CDR3 loop spans 14 amino acids. This CDR3 reads CASSSVTGANVLTF. The DNA for the CDR3 is TGCGCCAGCAGCTCCGTCACTGGGGCCAACGTCCTGACTTTC. Looking up the rest from reference TRBV5-1 and TRBJ2-6 gives the full variable domain: KAGVTQTPRYLIKTRGQQVTLSCSPISGHRSVSWYQQTPGQGLQFLFEYFSETQRNKGNFPGRFSGRQFSNSRSEMNVSTLELGDSALYLCASSSVTGANVLTFGAGSRLTVL.

This clonotype was recorded at least ten times. The chain joins TRBV18 to TRBJ2-2, with unresolved D. Trimming took off 1 base at V and 3 bases at J, with 6 bases between the two ends. The CDR3 consists of 14 residues. Germline values: CDR1 KGHSH, CDR2 LQKENI. The CDR3 coding sequence is TGTGCCAGCTCACCACGTCCATACACCGGGGAGCTGTTTTTT. This translates into CASSPRPYTGELFF.

This clonotype was found a few times. The chain recombines TRBV24-1 with TRBJ2-7; 8 nucleotides match TRBD1. The CDR3 covers 11 residues. Germline-derived CDR1 and CDR2 are KGHDR and SFDVKD. The V and J ends lost 3 bases and 11 bases, in that order; junction bases with no gene match: 2. The DNA for the CDR3 is TGTGCCACCAGTGATGGACAGGGAAAGTACTTC. Its translation is CATSDGQGKYF.

This clonotype occurred many times. The chain is built from TRBV6-5 and TRBJ1-1; D perhaps matches TRBD1 (6 bases). In germline, CDR1 is MNHEY, CDR2 SVGAGI. The CDR3 length is 15 residues. V was pared by 2 bases and J by 4 bases, with 14 bases between. The CDR3 here is CASSYGGRGATEAFF. The CDR3 region has the DNA TGTGCCAGCAGTTACGGTGGCAGGGGTGCCACTGAAGCTTTCTTT.

CDR3 sequence: CASSPGQGGYEQFF. The CDR3 DNA reads as TGCGCCAGCAGCCCGGGACAGGGGGGGTATGAGCAGTTCTTC. V is TRBV5-1 and J is TRBJ2-1; 11 bases fit TRBD1. J was trimmed by 8 bases and V by 4 bases; bases with no gene match: 5. Germline V gene lookup returns CDR1 SGHRS and CDR2 YFSETQ. The CDR3 runs 14 residues.

This clonotype was recorded at least ten times. CDR3 protein: CASSLGGQGDGNTDTQYF. CDR3 DNA sequence: TGTGCCAGCAGCTTAGGCGGACAGGGTGACGGTAACACAGATACGCAGTATTTT. This rearrangement joins TRBV11-2 to TRBJ2-3; 8 bases are a match to TRBD1. This CDR3 has 18 amino acids. The germline CDR1 and CDR2 sequences are SGHAT and FQNNGV. V gave up 1 base and J gave up 2 bases; unmatched junction bases: 11. Filled out from reference TRBV11-2 and TRBJ2-3, the complete variable domain reads EAGVAQSPRYKIIEKRQSVAFWCNPISGHATLYWYQQILGQGPKLLIQFQNNGVVDDSQLPKDRFSAERLKGVDSTLKIQPAKLEDSAVYLCASSLGGQGDGNTDTQYFGPGTRLTVL.

Only a few counts were recorded for this clonotype. This chain joins TRBV14 and TRBJ1-1; D is undetermined. There are 13 residues in the CDR3. Trimming cost V 0 bases and J 3 bases, with 5 bases left between them. Germline lookup yields CDR1 SGHDN and CDR2 FVKESK. For the CDR3, the DNA is TGTGCCAGCAGCCAAGATTTTCACACTGAAGCTTTCTTT. It translates to CASSQDFHTEAFF.

Here the CDR3 reads CASTPAGVNTGELFF. In DNA, the CDR3 is TGTGCCAGCACTCCCGCAGGGGTGAACACCGGGGAGCTGTTTTTT. The chain uses TRBV27 and TRBJ2-2, with a possible D match to TRBD1 (6 bases). CDR3 length: 15 amino acids. In germline, CDR1 is MNHEY, CDR2 SMNVEV (reference sequence). V was pared by 7 bases and J by 1 base, with 13 bases between.

This clonotype was detected many times. This sequence joins TRBV6-2 or TRBV6-3 and TRBJ2-1; D gene unclear. The CDR3 is 21 residues long. The V gene lost 3 bases and the J gene lost 1 base, with 28 bases spanning the gap. The V gene's germline CDR1 is MNHEY and CDR2 SVGEGT. In nucleotides, the CDR3 is TGTGCCAGCAGTTATGATCTTGGGTCCGTTTTATCTCCTCCGTCCTACAATGAGCAGTTCTTC. Its protein product is CASSYDLGSVLSPPSYNEQFF.

Ten or more counts support this clonotype. The V and J genes are TRBV27 and TRBJ2-1; D call uncertain. CDR3 size: 13 residues. V was shortened by 8 bases and J by 0 bases, with 8 bases between the two germline ends. The germline gives CDR1 MNHEY, CDR2 SMNVEV (reference sequence). CDR3 in DNA: TGTGCCAGCCGAAGCGACTCCTACAATGAGCAGTTCTTC. Its translation: CASRSDSYNEQFF.

The rearrangement joins TRBV6-1 to TRBJ2-3; D may be TRBD1 or TRBD2 (5 bases each). The CDR3 contains 14 residues. Germline V gene lookup returns CDR1 MNHNS and CDR2 SASEGT. Trimming took 2 bases from V and 2 from J, leaving 8 bases between them. The CDR3 DNA sequence: TGTGCCAGCAGTGAATGGGGGACCACAGATACGCAGTATTTT. This gives the protein CASSEWGTTDTQYF.

The genes are TRBV18 and TRBJ2-1, with 7 nucleotides matching TRBD2. The germline CDR1 and CDR2 sequences are KGHSH and LQKENI. There are 16 residues in the CDR3. V shed 1 base, J shed 1 base, and the junction held 4 bases outside the gene matches. The CDR3 nucleotides read TGTGCCAGCTCACCACTGGCGGGAGTGTCCTACAATGAGCAGTTCTTC. Residues: CASSPLAGVSYNEQFF.

The chain carries TRBV5-4 and TRBJ2-7; 7 bases fit TRBD1. Trimming at V came to 3 bases and at J to 1 base, leaving 10 bases not matched to a gene. Per germline, CDR1 SGHNT and CDR2 YYREEE (reference sequence). The CDR3 length is 16 residues. CDR3 DNA: TGTGCCAGCAGCTATTCACAGGGGTCTAAATCCTACGAGCAGTACTTC. Encoded protein: CASSYSQGSKSYEQYF.

Worth noting for this clonotype: A much larger clonotype is one base distant, so this may be a read error. The V call is TRBV5-1, the J call TRBJ1-1; possible D gene TRBD1, 5 bases. The V end was cut by 2 bases, the J end by 1 base, with 12 bases between. There are 15 residues in the CDR3. The V gene's germline CDR1 is SGHRS and CDR2 YFSETQ. The CDR3 bases are TGCGCCAGCAGCTTCGGGGGAATAACGAACACTGAAGCTTTCTTT. Encoded protein: CASSFGGITNTEAFF.

In this sample, this clonotype turned up many times. This sequence joins TRBV3-1 and TRBJ2-3; 9 positions agree with TRBD1. CDR1 and CDR2 from the germline V gene are LGHDT and YNNKEL (reference sequence). Trimming at V came to 1 base and at J to 3 bases, leaving 11 bases not matched to a gene. The CDR3 consists of 18 residues. The CDR3 nucleotides are TGTGCCAGCAGCCAAGCCGCCCCGGGACAGGGATCGACAGATACGCAGTATTTT. Translated, it gives CASSQAAPGQGSTDTQYF.

This clonotype showed up just a few times. V is TRBV5-1 and J is TRBJ2-2, with 12 bases identical to TRBD2. The V segment lost 4 bases and the J segment 4 bases; nucleotides outside the gene matches: 5. This CDR3 has 16 residues. The germline V gene has CDR1 SGHRS and CDR2 YFSETQ. The CDR3 protein is CASSPATSGGTGELFF. The CDR3 nucleotides read TGCGCCAGCAGCCCGGCGACTAGCGGGGGCACCGGGGAGCTGTTTTTT.

This clonotype was picked up many times. V and J are TRBV3-1 and TRBJ1-1; TRBD1 might be the D (5 bases). This CDR3 has 15 residues. Germline V CDR1 and CDR2: LGHDT, YNNKEL (reference sequence). V was trimmed by 3 bases and J by 5 bases, leaving 16 bases between them. CDR3 in DNA: TGTGCCAGCAGCCACGAAGCAGGGCGGGGGACTGAAGCTTTCTTT. Translating gives CASSHEAGRGTEAFF.

This clonotype was seen at least ten times. The rearrangement joins TRBV27 to TRBJ1-5; TRBD1 aligns across 8 bases. The V and J ends lost 0 bases and 6 bases, in that order; junction bases with no gene match: 7. CDR3 length equals 16 residues. The germline V gene has CDR1 MNHEY and CDR2 SMNVEV (reference sequence). CDR3 residues: CASSLSYRGVGQPQHF. The CDR3 coding sequence is TGTGCCAGCAGTTTATCTTACAGGGGGGTGGGTCAGCCCCAGCATTTT.

This clonotype has ten or more counts. The chain links TRBV10-3 to TRBJ1-6; a weak D match, TRBD1 (5 bases). The CDR3 covers 13 residues. The V gene lost 2 bases and the J gene lost 10 bases, with 9 bases spanning the gap. Germline assignment: CDR1 ENHRY and CDR2 SYGVKD. CDR3 amino acids: CAISEGRGSPLHF. The DNA of the CDR3 is TGTGCCATCAGTGAGGGTCGGGGGTCACCCCTCCACTTT.

This clonotype has more than one count but fewer than ten. The chain joins TRBV9 to TRBJ1-5; D is unclear. CDR1 is SGDLS, CDR2 YYNGEE, per germline. V was shortened by 0 bases and J by 8 bases, with 15 bases between the two germline ends. This CDR3 has 15 residues. CDR3 nucleotides: TGTGCCAGCAGCGTAGACGCGGGGTTGAGGGAGCCCCAGCATTTT. It encodes CASSVDAGLREPQHF.

V and J are TRBV3-1 and TRBJ2-1; possibly TRBD2 for D (7 bases). The length of the CDR3 is 14 residues. The ends were cut back, 4 bases at V and 6 bases at J, with 13 bases in the middle. Germline V gene lookup returns CDR1 LGHDT and CDR2 YNNKEL (reference sequence). The CDR3 nucleotides are TGTGCCAGCAGCCGGGGGGGGGGCCTCAATGAGCAGTTCTTC. Amino acid sequence: CASSRGGGLNEQFF.

The chain employs TRBV6-5 and TRBJ2-7; TRBD1 matches 8 bases. The CDR3 contains 14 residues. V shed 2 bases and J 2 bases; nucleotides not matched to a gene: 2. From germline, CDR1 is MNHEY and CDR2 SVGAGI. CDR3 protein: CASSYDRGAYEQYF. CDR3 DNA: TGTGCCAGCAGTTACGACAGGGGAGCCTACGAGCAGTACTTC.

This clonotype turned up a few times. This chain joins TRBV11-2 and TRBJ2-2, with 8 bases that match TRBD2. Trimming at V came to 1 base and at J to 3 bases, leaving 7 bases not matched to a gene. The CDR3 runs to 17 residues. Germline V lookup: CDR1 SGHAT, CDR2 FQNNGV. The CDR3 here is CASSLGPTSGYTGELFF. DNA for the CDR3: TGTGCCAGCAGCTTAGGCCCCACTAGCGGCTACACCGGGGAGCTGTTTTTT.

This sequence joins TRBV18 and TRBJ1-6; no clear D gene. CDR3 size: 15 residues. V lost 2 bases and J 5 bases, leaving 10 bases between the germline ends. CDR1 and CDR2 (germline): KGHSH, LQKENI. Written as DNA, the CDR3 is TGTGCCAGCTCACCAGGGCGGGTCGATAATTCACCCCTCCACTTT. Protein: CASSPGRVDNSPLHF.

In this sample, this clonotype turned up a few times. The chain carries TRBV6-5 and TRBJ1-6, with D possibly TRBD1 on 5 matching bases. Germline assignment: CDR1 MNHEY and CDR2 SVGAGI. V was cut by 1 base and J by 8 bases, with 9 bases left in between. The CDR3 totals 14 residues. The chain's CDR3 is CASSYYGTDSPLHF. CDR3 nucleotide sequence: TGTGCCAGCAGTTACTACGGGACGGATTCACCCCTCCACTTT.

This clonotype came up many times. The V and J genes are TRBV7-3 and TRBJ2-3; the D is unclear. Per germline, CDR1 SGHTA and CDR2 FQGTGA. The CDR3 extends over 15 amino acids. Trimming took 2 bases from V and 0 from J, leaving 9 bases between them. CDR3: CASSLDGWSTDTQYF. CDR3 nucleotide sequence: TGTGCCAGCAGCTTAGACGGATGGAGCACAGATACGCAGTATTTT.

Ten or more counts support this clonotype. V gene TRBV5-6 combines with J gene TRBJ1-1; D is ambiguous. CDR3 length: 15 amino acids. V lost 4 bases, J lost 3 bases, and 16 bases lay in between. Germline loops: CDR1 SGHDT, CDR2 YYEEEE. CDR3 sequence: CASSPWTGEYTEAFF. The CDR3 DNA is TGTGCCAGCAGCCCCTGGACGGGAGAGTACACTGAAGCTTTCTTT.

This clonotype was counted a few times. The J gene is TRBJ2-5, the V gene TRBV19; D is uncertain. CDR3 size: 14 residues. V lost 9 bases to trimming and J lost 4 bases, with 18 bases between them. Looked up from germline, CDR1 is LNHDA and CDR2 is SQIVND (reference sequence). CDR3 sequence: CASGVHGASETQYF. CDR3 sequence (DNA): TGTGCCAGCGGCGTCCATGGTGCGTCAGAGACCCAGTACTTC.

This clonotype was counted a few times. The chain recombines TRBV5-4 with TRBJ2-1, with D unclear. The CDR3 extends over 15 amino acids. CDR1 is SGHNT and CDR2 is YYREEE in the germline V gene (reference sequence). The ends were cut back, 0 bases at V and 2 bases at J, with 9 bases in the middle. This chain's CDR3 is CASSLDYIAYNEQFF. CDR3 nucleotide sequence: TGTGCCAGCAGCTTGGACTATATCGCCTACAATGAGCAGTTCTTC.

V gene TRBV6-2 or TRBV6-3 combines with J gene TRBJ2-4; D unresolved. Between the trimmed V and J ends, which lost 2 bases and 11 bases, there was a span of 7 bases. Germline CDR1 reads MNHEY; CDR2 reads SVGEGT. The CDR3 covers 11 residues. CDR3 in amino acids: CASSYATFQYF. Written as DNA, the CDR3 is TGTGCCAGCAGTTACGCGACTTTTCAGTACTTC.